The T cell receptor beta chain described here comes from a study of cytomegalovirus exposure and HLA in healthy donors. Trimming at V came to 0 bases and at J to 5 bases, leaving 6 bases not matched to a gene. Germline V lookup: CDR1 MRHNA, CDR2 SNTAGT. The CDR3 spans 16 residues. In the PCR, 60 Vbeta and 13 Jbeta primers were used. TCRdb keeps only in-frame clones here, not all; method: immunoSEQ multiplex PCR. Of 150,000 to 200,000 clones in the sample, around 80% were seen once. About this clone: Its antigen is as yet unknown.

Study-wide results and caveats: The authors later linked a missense DCLRE1C variant to TCR beta V- and J-gene trimming. Reportedly, TCR beta sequences accurately predicted HLA-A and HLA-B alleles in most subjects. Whilst most TCR sequences proved rare, a subset of public TCRs occurred across many donors.

This chain links TRBV6-4 with TRBJ2-5; TRBD2 agrees at 10 bases. This clonotype originated in a woman between 45 and 65 years old in good health and CMV-seropositive. Source material: PBMCs. This CDR3 is CASSDSADSGRETQYF. For the CDR3, the DNA is TGTGCCAGCAGTGACTCGGCGGATAGCGGGAGGGAGACCCAGTACTTC.